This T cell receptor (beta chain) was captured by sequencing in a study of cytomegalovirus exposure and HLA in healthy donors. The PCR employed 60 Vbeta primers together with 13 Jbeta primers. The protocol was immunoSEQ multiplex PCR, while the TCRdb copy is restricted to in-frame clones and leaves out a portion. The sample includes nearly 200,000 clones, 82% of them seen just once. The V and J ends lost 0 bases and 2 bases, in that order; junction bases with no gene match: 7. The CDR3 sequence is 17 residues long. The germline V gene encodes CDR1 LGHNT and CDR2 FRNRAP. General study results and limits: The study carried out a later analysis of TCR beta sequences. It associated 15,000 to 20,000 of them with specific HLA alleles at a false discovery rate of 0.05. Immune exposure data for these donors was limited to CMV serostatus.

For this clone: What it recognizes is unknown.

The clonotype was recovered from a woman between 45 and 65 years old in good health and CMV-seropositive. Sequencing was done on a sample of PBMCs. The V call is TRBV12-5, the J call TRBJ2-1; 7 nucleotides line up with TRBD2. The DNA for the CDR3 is TGTGCTAGTGGTTTGGTACTCGGACTAGGGACCTACAATGAGCAGTTCTTC. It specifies CASGLVLGLGTYNEQFF.